This entry lists 14 T cell receptor beta chains sequenced from one sample in a study of T cell responses to AZD1222 COVID-19 vaccine. Only in-frame clones appear in the TCRdb table, and some are missing; sequencing was by immunoSEQ multiplex PCR. The table shows roughly 170,000 clones, with roughly 88% occurring only once. The sequencing here drew on peripheral blood, taken on day 0 of AZD1222 vaccination. The source of these receptors is an adult in good health.

The chain uses TRBV7-9 and TRBJ2-3, with TRBD2 matching 7 bases. The CDR3 is made up of 16 amino acids. V dropped 2 bases and J dropped 4; count of bases not matched to a gene: 9. Germline V gene data show CDR1 as SEHNR and CDR2 as FQNEAQ (reference sequence). CDR3 in DNA: TGTGCCAGCAGCTTAAGGCTAGCGGACGGGGCAGATACGCAGTATTTT. This translates into CASSLRLADGADTQYF.

The chain uses TRBV4-3 and TRBJ2-1; TRBD2 agrees at 9 bases. CDR1 is LGHNA, CDR2 YSLEER, per germline. This CDR3 region has 17 residues. Trimming cost V 2 bases and J 2 bases; bases outside gene matches: 7. CDR3 DNA sequence: TGCGCCAGCAGCCAACTCATAGCGGGGGACCCCTACAATGAGCAGTTCTTC. Its translation is CASSQLIAGDPYNEQFF.

The chain recombines TRBV4-1 with TRBJ2-7, with a tentative D call TRBD2 (6 bases). The V end was cut by 5 bases, the J end by 6 bases, with 14 bases between. The CDR3 covers 13 residues. The V gene's germline CDR1 is MGHRA and CDR2 YSYEKL. This chain's CDR3 is CASSEWSEGEQYF. CDR3 in DNA: TGCGCCAGCAGCGAATGGTCGGAGGGCGAGCAGTACTTC.

J is TRBJ1-1 and V is TRBV6-5; D gene uncertain. The CDR3 is made up of 12 amino acids. Germline V gene data show CDR1 as MNHEY and CDR2 as SVGAGI. Trimming shortened V by 6 bases and J by 0 bases, and 5 bases separated the two germline ends. CDR3 nucleotides: TGTGCCAGCAGCGGTTTGAACACTGAAGCTTTCTTT. Protein product: CASSGLNTEAFF.

V usage is TRBV19 and J usage is TRBJ1-1; D remains ambiguous. V was shortened by 1 base and J by 0 bases, with 15 bases between the two germline ends. The CDR3 is made up of 17 amino acids. Looked up from germline, CDR1 is LNHDA and CDR2 is SQIVND (reference sequence). The CDR3 is CASSIVLGTIMNTEAFF. CDR3 sequence (DNA): TGTGCCAGTAGTATAGTTTTGGGAACCATCATGAACACTGAAGCTTTCTTT. The full variable domain, rest sourced from reference TRBV19 and TRBJ1-1, is DGGITQSPKYLFRKEGQNVTLSCEQNLNHDAMYWYRQDPGQGLRLIYYSQIVNDFQKGDIAEGYSVSREKKESFPLTVTSAQKNPTAFYLCASSIVLGTIMNTEAFFGQGTRLTVV.

This chain links TRBV6-5 with TRBJ1-5, with a possible D match to TRBD1 (5 bases). This CDR3 contains 15 residues. Germline CDR1 is MNHEY and CDR2 is SVGAGI. With 0 bases removed from V and 1 base from J, the gap between germline ends came to 7 bases. This CDR3 reads CASSYSAGSNQPQHF. The CDR3 nucleotides read TGTGCCAGCAGTTACTCGGCAGGGAGCAATCAGCCCCAGCATTTT.

The rearrangement links TRBV15 to TRBJ1-6; possible D gene TRBD1, 6 bases. The germline V gene has CDR1 LNHNV and CDR2 YYDKDF (reference sequence). Between the trimmed V and J ends, which lost 0 bases and 7 bases, there was a span of 10 bases. This CDR3 region has 15 residues. The CDR3 reads CATSRDGTRNSPLHF. Here the CDR3 DNA reads TGTGCCACCAGCAGAGACGGGACACGGAATTCACCCCTCCACTTT. Full variable domain (remainder filled in from reference TRBV15 and TRBJ1-6): DAMVIQNPRYQVTQFGKPVTLSCSQTLNHNVMYWYQQKSSQAPKLLFHYYDKDFNNEADTPDNFQSRRPNTSFCFLDIRSPGLGDTAMYLCATSRDGTRNSPLHFGNGTRLTVT.

Details on this clone: The junction and the germline gene differ at one end; a read error may be behind it. This chain connects TRBV7-2 to TRBJ2-7, with D possibly being TRBD1 or TRBD2 (5 bases each). Germline V gives CDR1 SGHTA, CDR2 FQGNSA. The CDR3 sequence is 13 residues long. The CDR3 loop reads CASSLRGKSKGTF. The CDR3 nucleotides read TGTGCCAGCAGCTTACGGGGCAAGTCCAAAGGCACCTTC.

This clone was counted a few times. The chain couples TRBV29-1 to TRBJ1-3; D possibly corresponds to TRBD1 (6 bases). The germline gives CDR1 SQVTM, CDR2 ANQGSEA. Trimming took off 8 bases at V and 4 bases at J, with 12 bases between the two ends. This CDR3 has 12 residues. The CDR3 is CSTTGPGNTIYF. CDR3 bases: TGCAGCACGACAGGTCCCGGAAACACCATATATTTT. The variable domain in full, with the rest retrieved from reference TRBV29-1 and TRBJ1-3, is SAVISQKPSRDICQRGTSLTIQCQVDSQVTMMFWYRQQPGQSLTLIATANQGSEATYESGFVIDKFPISRPNLTFSTLTVSNMSPEDSSIYLCSTTGPGNTIYFGEGSWLTVV.

This chain links TRBV11-2 with TRBJ2-1; 7 bases match TRBD1. The CDR3 spans 17 residues. The V gene's germline CDR1 is SGHAT and CDR2 FQNNGV. V was pared by 5 bases and J by 0 bases, with 10 bases of the junction left unmatched. The CDR3 region is CASSPPPTGSSYNEQFF. CDR3 sequence (DNA): TGTGCCAGCAGCCCACCCCCGACAGGGAGCTCCTACAATGAGCAGTTCTTC.

The sample holds one count of this clone. This chain links TRBV29-1 with TRBJ1-1; D remains ambiguous. The germline V gene has CDR1 SQVTM and CDR2 ANQGSEA. This CDR3 contains 13 residues. Trimming took off 6 bases at V and 3 bases at J, with 14 bases between the two ends. The CDR3 sequence: CSVLRVEDTEAFF. DNA of the CDR3: TGCAGCGTCCTGCGCGTTGAAGACACTGAAGCTTTCTTT.

This clone was observed a handful of times. V is TRBV6-1 and J is TRBJ2-3; tentatively, D is TRBD2 (5 bases). In germline, CDR1 is MNHNS, CDR2 SASEGT. With 3 bases removed from V and 1 base from J, the gap between germline ends came to 14 bases. The CDR3 length is 16 residues. The CDR3 DNA reads as TGTGCCAGCAGTGAGAGGGTCGGCAGAGGCACAGATACGCAGTATTTT. Translation gives CASSERVGRGTDTQYF.

The rearrangement links TRBV28 to TRBJ1-2, with D perhaps TRBD1 (5 bases). The germline V and J ends were trimmed by 7 bases and 3 bases, with 18 bases remaining between them. Germline assignment: CDR1 MDHEN and CDR2 SYDVKM. CDR3 size: 15 residues. In nucleotides, the CDR3 is TGTGCCAGCACTCGACCAGGGTCCCCCTACTATGGCTACACCTTC. This sequence encodes CASTRPGSPYYGYTF.

The chain carries TRBV30 and TRBJ1-3, with 7 bases lining up with TRBD1. The CDR3 loop spans 14 amino acids. CDR1 and CDR2 from the germline V gene are GTSNPN and SVGIG (reference sequence). J lost 0 bases, V lost 5 bases, and 4 bases had no gene match. Written as DNA, the CDR3 is TGTGCCTGGGAGGACAGGACCTCTGGAAACACCATATATTTT. It encodes CAWEDRTSGNTIYF.